This T cell receptor beta chain derives from a study of circulating and synovial CD4+ cells in juvenile arthritis (dated by TCRdb to the mid-2010s). About the investigation overall: Within each patient, the TCRbeta CDR3 repertoires of synovial CD4 T cells, bulk blood CD4 T cells and circulating HLA-DR+ CD4 T cells were compared. Repertoire sequencing aimed to confirm that a circulating synovial-like CD4 T cell subset was enriched in synovial clonotypes. The investigation overall reported the following: Traditional Vbeta family usage analysis did not detect the difference between circulating pathogenic-like lymphocytes and bulk blood T cells. Overlap with synovium increased with sequencing depth, so measured shared-clonotype fractions likely underestimated the full repertoire overlap. Compared with bulk blood CD4 repertoires, both the synovial and the circulating pathogenic-like lymphocyte repertoires were less diverse, and some CPL samples were as oligoclonal as synovium. Because T cell genome counts in CPL samples and bulk blood CD4 samples differed by at least an order of magnitude, sample-size effects were addressed. Circulating pathogenic-like lymphocytes clustered together with synovial T cells, and compared with bulk blood, the circulating pathogenic-like lymphocytes shared a substantially higher fraction of CDR3 sequences with synovium.

Libraries were made using the immunoSEQ multiplex PCR assay. An external provider carried out the TCRbeta CDR3 sequencing as a commercial service. The paper's data handling went like this. The analyses used productive nucleotide sequences together with amino acid sequences obtained by in silico translation. To equalise sample size, diversity was assessed as Renyi entropy across alpha values by taking the median of 200 repeated subsamples. Pairwise repertoire distance was calculated as one minus the Chao-modified Jaccard index to correct for under-sampling and was used for clustering. Frequency-weighted overlap with synovial clonotypes was computed at 200 sample sizes with 200 draws without replacement at each size, and the value at the size of the smaller sample was reported. Not all clones reach the TCRdb copy of this immuneACCESS table, which keeps in-frame sequences only. Checked studies attribute under half of the gap to unresolved V genes and leave the rest unexplained. Clonal size and the V and J genes are those of that table, whereas D and trimming came from the DNA. The sample data list about 33,000 clones, and 90% to 95% of these were observed just once. 0.15% to 0.2% of the sample is taken by the ten largest.

Regarding this clone: What antigen it recognizes has not been identified. Base qualities are missing; no much larger clone stands one base away.

The sequenced samples came from patients who had active juvenile idiopathic arthritis. Cells were sorted immediately after thawing, with dead cells excluded using Live/Dead Fixable Near-IR Stain. The germline ends are 7 bases apart after V is trimmed by 2 bases and J by 8 bases. From cysteine to phenylalanine, the CDR3 is 13 amino acids long. Just CDR3 DNA is preserved here, 39 bases in frame from base 1. From the germline V gene, CDR1 is MNHEY and CDR2 is SVGAGI. The sequence derives from a human donor with juvenile idiopathic arthritis. The chain employs TRBV6-5 and TRBJ1-6, with the D segment identity uncertain. Sequenced material: CD4+ T cells from blood. In nucleotide form, the sequence is TGTGCCAGCAGTTACCGATCGGATTCACCCCTCCACTTT. This gives the protein CASSYRSDSPLHF.